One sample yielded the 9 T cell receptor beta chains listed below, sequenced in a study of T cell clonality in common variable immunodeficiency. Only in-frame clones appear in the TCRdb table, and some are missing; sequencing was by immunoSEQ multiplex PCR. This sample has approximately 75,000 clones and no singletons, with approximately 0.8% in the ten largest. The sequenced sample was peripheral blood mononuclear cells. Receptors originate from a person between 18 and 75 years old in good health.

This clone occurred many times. The CDR3 spells CASTSGGARGTEAFF. The covered CDR3 bases are TGTGCCAGTACCTCCGGGGGGGCGCGGGGGACTGAA. This chain uses TRBV14 with TRBJ1-1, with a weak D call TRBD1 (6 bases). The missing CDR3 end, 3 residues past where the read stops, is filled in from the germline J gene. Germline V lookup: CDR1 SGHDN, CDR2 FVKESK. This CDR3 spans 15 amino acids. Trimming stripped 9 bases from V and 5 bases from J, with 22 bases between.

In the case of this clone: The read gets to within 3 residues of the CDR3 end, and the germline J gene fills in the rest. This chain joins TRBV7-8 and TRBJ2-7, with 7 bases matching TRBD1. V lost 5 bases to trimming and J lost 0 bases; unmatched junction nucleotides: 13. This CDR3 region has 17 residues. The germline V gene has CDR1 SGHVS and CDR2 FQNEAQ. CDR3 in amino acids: CASSLPPRGKISYEQYF. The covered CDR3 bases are TGTGCCAGCAGCCTACCCCCCAGGGGGAAGATCTCCTACGAG.

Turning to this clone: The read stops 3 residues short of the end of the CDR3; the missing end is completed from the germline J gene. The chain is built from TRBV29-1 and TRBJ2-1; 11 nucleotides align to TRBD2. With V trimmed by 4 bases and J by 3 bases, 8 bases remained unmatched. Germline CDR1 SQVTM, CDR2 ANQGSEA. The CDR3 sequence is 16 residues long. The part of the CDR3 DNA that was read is TGCAGCGTTGGTCCAGGACTAGCGGGTTACTACAATGAG. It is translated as CSVGPGLAGYYNE. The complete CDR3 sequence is CSVGPGLAGYYNEQFF.

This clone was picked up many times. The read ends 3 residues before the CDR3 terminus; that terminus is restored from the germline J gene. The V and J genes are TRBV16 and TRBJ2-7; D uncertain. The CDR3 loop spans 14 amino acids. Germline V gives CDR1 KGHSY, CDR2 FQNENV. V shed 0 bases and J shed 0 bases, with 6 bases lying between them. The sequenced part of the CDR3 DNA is TGTGCCAGCAGCCAATCGGGCATCTCCTACGAG. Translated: CASSQSGISYE. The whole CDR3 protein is CASSQSGISYEQYF.

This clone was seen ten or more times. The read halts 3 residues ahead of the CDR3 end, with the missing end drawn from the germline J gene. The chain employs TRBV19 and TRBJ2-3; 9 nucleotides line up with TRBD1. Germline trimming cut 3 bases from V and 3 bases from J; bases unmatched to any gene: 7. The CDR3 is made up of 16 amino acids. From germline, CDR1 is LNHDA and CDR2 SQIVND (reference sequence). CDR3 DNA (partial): TGTGCCAGTAGTATTTCGGGGACAGGGTGGACAGATACG. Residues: CASSISGTGWTDT. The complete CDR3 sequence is CASSISGTGWTDTQYF.

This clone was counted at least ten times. CDR3 sequence reads: CASSPTGVGYTF. CDR3 DNA, as far as it was read: TGTGCCAGCAGTCCGACAGGGGTAGGC. The rearrangement uses TRBV2 and TRBJ1-2; TRBD1 matches 8 bases. The CDR3 goes on 3 residues after the read ends, and that part is filled in from the germline J gene. The CDR3 loop spans 12 amino acids. In germline, CDR1 is SNHLY, CDR2 FYNNEI.

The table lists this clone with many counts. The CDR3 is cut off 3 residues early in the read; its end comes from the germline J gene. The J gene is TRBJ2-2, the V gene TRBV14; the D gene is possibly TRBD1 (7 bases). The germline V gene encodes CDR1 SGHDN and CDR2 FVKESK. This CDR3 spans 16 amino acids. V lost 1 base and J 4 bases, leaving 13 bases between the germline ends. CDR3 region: CASSQAQGRSTGELFF. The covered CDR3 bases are TGTGCCAGCAGCCAAGCACAGGGGAGGAGCACCGGGGAG.

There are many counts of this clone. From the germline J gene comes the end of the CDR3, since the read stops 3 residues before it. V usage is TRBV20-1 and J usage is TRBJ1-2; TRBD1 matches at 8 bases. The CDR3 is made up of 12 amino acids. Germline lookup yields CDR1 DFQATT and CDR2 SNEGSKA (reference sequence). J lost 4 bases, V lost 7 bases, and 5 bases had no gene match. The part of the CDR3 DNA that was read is TGCAGTGGGCTTGACAGGGGCTATGGC. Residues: CSGLDRGYG. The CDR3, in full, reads CSGLDRGYGYTF.

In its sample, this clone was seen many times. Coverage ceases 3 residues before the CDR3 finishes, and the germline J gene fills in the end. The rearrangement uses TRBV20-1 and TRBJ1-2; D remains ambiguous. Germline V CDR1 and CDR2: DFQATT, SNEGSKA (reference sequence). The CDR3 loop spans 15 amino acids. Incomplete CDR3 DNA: TGCAGTGCTAGAGACCCCGGCACTAGCGGGTGCCGG. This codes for CSARDPGTSGCR. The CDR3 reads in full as CSARDPGTSGCRYTF.